This T cell receptor (beta chain) was profiled in a study of blood T cell repertoires in COVID-19. Whole-study context: COVID-19 samples from acute and convalescent phases originated in the United States, Italy and Spain. The analysed material was cDNA or gDNA that came from T cells, B-cell-depleted T cells, or PBMCs.

Original handling: The authors estimated nucleated cell counts from reference gene primer amplification. Sequencing was performed with immunoSEQ multiplex PCR; in TCRdb, only in-frame clones are kept and a portion is missing. The V and J calls and clone size were taken over from that table, and D and trimming were inferred from the DNA. In the table there are 92,000 or so clones, about three quarters of which are singletons. Trimming cost V 6 bases and J 6 bases; bases outside gene matches: 4. CDR3 length: 14 amino acids. CDR1 is MNHEY and CDR2 is SMNVEV in the germline V gene (reference sequence). The clonotype originates from an elderly woman with acute or convalescent COVID-19. The rearrangement joins TRBV27 to TRBJ1-5, with 11 bases matching TRBD1. Sequenced sample: peripheral blood. CDR3 DNA: TGTGCCAGCAGCCGGACAGGGGGCACTCAGCCCCAGCATTTT. Translating it yields CASSRTGGTQPQHF.